The 14 T cell receptor beta chains below all came from one sample that was sequenced in a study of shared clonotypes between healthy human individuals (dated by TCRdb to 2020 to 2022). Receptor libraries were prepared by the immunoSEQ multiplex PCR assay. In TCRdb, the immuneACCESS table is reduced to in-frame sequences with V and J assigned. These tables do not hold every clone; where another copy was compared, an unresolved V gene accounts for under half, and the others remain unexplained. Across this sample there are more than 2 million clones, with roughly 93% seen only once. The ten top clones hold 1.5% to 2% of the sample. CD8 naive samples were obtained by positive selection for CCR7 among CD45RO-negative cells, yielding a CD45RA+CCR7+ population from which TemRA cells were excluded. Source material: naive CD8+ T cells from PBMCs. Sample cell subset or site, as interpreted from the label and publication: CD45RA+CCR7+. The receptors were sampled from a man aged 18 to 35 in good health. Some clones in this sample may be carry-over from other donors' samples.

The chain uses TRBV6-4 and TRBJ2-7; D is ambiguous. The CDR3 runs 15 residues. Germline V gives CDR1 MRHNA, CDR2 SNTAGT. Trimming pared 4 bases from V and 0 bases from J, leaving 13 bases between. The CDR3 protein is CASSGATVPSYEQYF. In DNA form, the CDR3 reads TGTGCCAGCAGTGGCGCGACCGTTCCCTCCTACGAGCAGTACTTC.

J is TRBJ2-7 and V is TRBV7-9, with D perhaps matching TRBD2 (6 bases). The V end lost 1 base, the J end lost 5 bases, and 9 bases lay between the germline ends. Germline loops: CDR1 SEHNR, CDR2 FQNEAQ (reference sequence). This CDR3 has 13 amino acids. CDR3 residues: CASSLVTSHEQYF. The CDR3, as DNA: TGTGCCAGCAGCTTAGTAACTAGCCACGAGCAGTACTTC. The full variable domain, in which reference TRBV7-9 and TRBJ2-7 provide the parts outside the CDR3, is DTGVSQNPRHKITKRGQNVTFRCDPISEHNRLYWYRQTLGQGPEFLTYFQNEAQLEKSRLLSDRFSAERPKGSFSTLEIQRTEQGDSAMYLCASSLVTSHEQYFGPGTRLTVT.

The V gene is TRBV28, the J gene TRBJ1-5, with a possible D match to TRBD1 (6 bases). The germline V gene has CDR1 MDHEN and CDR2 SYDVKM. V lost 5 bases and J 2 bases, leaving 16 bases between the germline ends. The CDR3 totals 16 residues. The CDR3 region has the DNA TGTGCCAGCAGTAGCACAGGGTTGATTGGCAATCAGCCCCAGCATTTT. It specifies CASSSTGLIGNQPQHF.

The rearrangement joins TRBV27 to TRBJ2-4; D gene uncertain. The germline V and J ends were trimmed by 6 bases and 3 bases, with 15 bases remaining between them. The germline V gene encodes CDR1 MNHEY and CDR2 SMNVEV (reference sequence). The CDR3 consists of 15 residues. CDR3 nucleotide sequence: TGTGCCAGCAGGGAACGGTGGGGTCTCAAAAACATTCAGTACTTC. It codes for CASRERWGLKNIQYF.

The chain carries TRBV6-1 and TRBJ2-7; D is possibly TRBD2 (5 bases). V lost 4 bases and J lost 0, with 16 bases in between. From germline, CDR1 is MNHNS and CDR2 SASEGT. CDR3 length: 16 residues. CDR3 DNA: TGTGCCAGCAGTGGATTTGGCAGAGGGAGCTCCTACGAGCAGTACTTC. It encodes CASSGFGRGSSYEQYF.

The chain recombines TRBV11-1 with TRBJ2-1, with D perhaps TRBD1 (6 bases). V lost 5 bases to trimming and J lost 8 bases, with 19 bases between them. Germline CDR1 SGHAT, CDR2 FQDESV (reference sequence). CDR3 length: 15 amino acids. This CDR3 is CASSQDGRGADEQFF. CDR3 nucleotides: TGTGCCAGCAGCCAGGATGGCAGGGGAGCGGATGAGCAGTTCTTC.

Details on this clone: Within the sample, other DNA sequences also encode this same CDR3. The chain combines TRBV19 with TRBJ1-5; D unresolved. Germline lookup yields CDR1 LNHDA and CDR2 SQIVND (reference sequence). The ends were cut back, 3 bases at V and 1 base at J, with 10 bases in the middle. CDR3 size: 15 residues. The CDR3 region is CASSIYRLSNQPQHF. As DNA, the CDR3 is TGTGCCAGTAGTATCTACAGACTAAGCAATCAGCCCCAGCATTTT.

The V gene is TRBV27, the J gene TRBJ2-7; 9 positions agree with TRBD2. Germline values: CDR1 MNHEY, CDR2 SMNVEV (reference sequence). V dropped 1 base and J dropped 6; count of bases not matched to a gene: 4. There are 14 residues in the CDR3. CDR3 DNA sequence: TGTGCCAGCAGTTTATTCGGGACTAGCTCCGAGCAGTACTTC. It encodes CASSLFGTSSEQYF.

Of note for this clone: Distinct nucleotide sequences in the sample also encode this CDR3. The J gene is TRBJ2-7, the V gene TRBV9, with 10 bases aligning to TRBD1. Germline CDR1 SGDLS, CDR2 YYNGEE. CDR3 length: 14 residues. The V gene end was trimmed by 0 bases and the J gene end by 6 bases; junction bases not matched to a gene: 3. The CDR3 DNA sequence: TGTGCCAGCAGCGTAGGGGACAGGGGCCCCGAGCAGTACTTC. It encodes CASSVGDRGPEQYF.

This sequence joins TRBV4-1 and TRBJ2-7; D is perhaps TRBD2 (5 bases). The germline V gene has CDR1 MGHRA and CDR2 YSYEKL. The CDR3 covers 15 residues. V was clipped by 0 bases and J by 3 bases, with 12 bases between them. The CDR3 loop is CASSQDKGEGYEQYF. The CDR3 DNA sequence: TGCGCCAGCAGCCAAGATAAGGGAGAAGGCTACGAGCAGTACTTC.

The J gene is TRBJ2-2, the V gene TRBV7-6, with D unresolved. Between the trimmed V and J ends, which lost 1 base and 9 bases, there was a span of 9 bases. The CDR3 sequence is 13 residues long. Germline assignment: CDR1 SGHVS and CDR2 FNYEAQ. DNA for the CDR3: TGTGCCAGCAGCTTAGAATCGTACCGGGAGCTGTTTTTT. Translating gives CASSLESYRELFF.

The genes are TRBV15 and TRBJ2-5, with 8 positions matching TRBD2. Germline lookup yields CDR1 LNHNV and CDR2 YYDKDF (reference sequence). This CDR3 region has 15 residues. V gave up 5 bases and J gave up 5 bases; unmatched junction bases: 10. CDR3 loop: CATSFYSGAWETQYF. The CDR3 region has the DNA TGTGCCACCAGCTTTTATAGCGGGGCTTGGGAGACCCAGTACTTC.

A word on this clone: A read error may account for a junction end that differs from germline. This chain joins TRBV7-2 and TRBJ2-7; 14 bases are shared with TRBD2. The germline CDR1 and CDR2 sequences are SGHTA and FQGNSA. This CDR3 contains 16 residues. The CDR3 sequence: CASSLRTSGRYAVQHF. The DNA for the CDR3 is TGTGCCAGCAGCCTCCGGACTAGCGGGAGGTATGCAGTGCAGCACTTC.

The chain couples TRBV27 to TRBJ2-7, with 9 nucleotides matching TRBD2. Germline lookup yields CDR1 MNHEY and CDR2 SMNVEV (reference sequence). V was pared by 5 bases and J by 2 bases, with 4 bases of the junction left unmatched. This CDR3 spans 14 amino acids. This chain's CDR3 is CASSPSSGTYEQYF. For the CDR3, the DNA is TGTGCCAGCAGTCCGTCTAGCGGGACCTACGAGCAGTACTTC.